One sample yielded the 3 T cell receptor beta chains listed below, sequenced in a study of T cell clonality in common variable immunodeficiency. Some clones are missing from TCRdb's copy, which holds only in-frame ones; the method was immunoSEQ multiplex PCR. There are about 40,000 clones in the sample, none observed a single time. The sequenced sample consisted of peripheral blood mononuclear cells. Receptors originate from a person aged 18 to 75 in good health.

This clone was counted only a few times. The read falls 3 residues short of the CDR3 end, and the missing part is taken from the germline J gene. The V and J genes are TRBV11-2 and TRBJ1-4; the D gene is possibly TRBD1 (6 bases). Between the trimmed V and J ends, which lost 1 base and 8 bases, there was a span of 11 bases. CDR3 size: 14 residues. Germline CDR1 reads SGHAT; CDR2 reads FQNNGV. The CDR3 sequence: CASSLVQGREKLFF. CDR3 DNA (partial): TGTGCCAGCAGCTTAGTTCAGGGGAGGGAAAAA.

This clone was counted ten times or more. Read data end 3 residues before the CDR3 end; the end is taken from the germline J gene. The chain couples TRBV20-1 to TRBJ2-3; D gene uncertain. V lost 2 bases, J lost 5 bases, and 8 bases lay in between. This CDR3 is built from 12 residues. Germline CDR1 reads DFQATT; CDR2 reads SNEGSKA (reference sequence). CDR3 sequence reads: CSARQPGDTQYF. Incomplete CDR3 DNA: TGCAGTGCTAGACAGCCAGGAGATACG.

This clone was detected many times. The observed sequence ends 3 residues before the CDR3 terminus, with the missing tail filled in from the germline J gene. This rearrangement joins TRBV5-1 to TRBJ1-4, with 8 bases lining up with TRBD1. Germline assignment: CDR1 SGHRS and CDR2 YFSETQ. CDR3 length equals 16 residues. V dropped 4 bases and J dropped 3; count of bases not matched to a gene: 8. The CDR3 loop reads CASSSQTGAANEKLFF. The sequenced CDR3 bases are TGCGCCAGCAGCAGCCAGACAGGGGCAGCTAATGAAAAA.